This T cell receptor (beta chain) was recovered during a study of cytomegalovirus exposure and HLA in healthy donors. Study overall: From HLA-typed donors, an early data release held about 85 million unique TCRs. The study placed about four fifths of its 398 genotyped donors in the Caucasian-associated ancestry cluster.

This clone was picked up a small number of times. What it binds is unknown. Use of 60 Vbeta and 13 Jbeta primers characterized the PCR. TCRdb's copy holds only in-frame clones and misses some; the assay was immunoSEQ multiplex PCR. Here the sample spans some 150,000 clones, about a tenth being singletons. Findings of the study overall: A few V segments could not be told apart, such as TRBV6-2 and TRBV6-3, and were left out. The classifier, whose performance was assessed in both the original and validation cohorts, reportedly diagnosed cytomegalovirus status with high specificity and sensitivity.

This CDR3 is built from 13 residues. Germline-derived CDR1 and CDR2 are MNHNS and SASEGT. V shed 6 bases and J 12 bases; nucleotides not matched to a gene: 5. The rearrangement joins TRBV6-1 to TRBJ2-3; the match to TRBD2 covers 14 bases. Sequencing was done on a sample of PBMCs. The clonotype comes from a male donor in good health and CMV-seronegative. The CDR3, as DNA: TGTGCCAGCAGGGGGACTAGCGGGGGTCCACAGTATTTT. It is translated as CASRGTSGGPQYF.